The sample holds a few counts of the clone carrying this T cell receptor beta chain. Its antigen is still unknown. Germline CDR1 and CDR2: SGHTA and FQGNSA. The germline V and J ends were trimmed by 5 bases and 3 bases, with 16 bases remaining between them. This CDR3 region has 15 residues. This entry belongs to a study of cytomegalovirus exposure and HLA in healthy donors. Study observations and caveats: The study flagged about 150 TCR beta chains as cytomegalovirus-associated.

The PCR employed 60 Vbeta primers together with 13 Jbeta primers. This table comes from immunoSEQ multiplex PCR, and its TCRdb copy is limited to in-frame clones, with some not included. The data show around 200,000 clones, with around 83% seen just once and over 1.5% held by the top ten. The genes are TRBV7-2 and TRBJ1-1; the D is unclear. The sequenced sample consisted of PBMCs. This receptor was taken from a man in his fifties in good health and CMV-seronegative. The chain's CDR3 is CASSRSVVPYTEAFF. CDR3 coding DNA: TGTGCCAGCAGCAGATCAGTTGTTCCGTACACTGAAGCTTTCTTT.